Following are 25 T cell receptor beta chains from one sample sequenced in a study of blood T cell repertoires in COVID-19. Method: immunoSEQ multiplex PCR; TCRdb's copy keeps in-frame clones and lacks some. The data show 200,000 to 300,000 clones, approximately 91% seen once. The specimen was peripheral blood. These receptors originate from a human donor in a cohort sampled during active COVID-19.

This sequence joins TRBV7-2 and TRBJ1-2; D is perhaps TRBD1 (5 bases). In germline, CDR1 is SGHTA, CDR2 FQGNSA. This CDR3 has 16 residues. V was clipped by 1 base and J by 4 bases, with 16 bases between them. CDR3 nucleotide sequence: TGTGCCAGCAGCTTAGGGAGACAGTCAACGGGCTATGGCTACACCTTC. Translation gives CASSLGRQSTGYGYTF.

This chain links TRBV6-2 or TRBV6-3 with TRBJ1-1; maybe TRBD1 (6 bases). The CDR3 length is 15 residues. Germline CDR1 is MNHEY and CDR2 is SVGEGT. V gave up 5 bases and J gave up 0 bases, with 13 bases separating them. The CDR3 sequence: CASSPAGDMNTEAFF. CDR3 nucleotides: TGTGCCAGCAGTCCCGCAGGGGATATGAACACTGAAGCTTTCTTT.

This clone was detected once. This rearrangement joins TRBV2 to TRBJ2-7, with D possibly being TRBD1 (7 bases). The CDR3 runs 14 residues. Trimming shortened V by 6 bases and J by 2 bases, and 14 bases separated the two germline ends. Germline lookup yields CDR1 SNHLY and CDR2 FYNNEI. The CDR3 loop is CASRIGGTAYEQYF. As DNA, the CDR3 is TGTGCCAGCAGGATTGGCGGGACAGCCTACGAGCAGTACTTC. The full variable domain, its missing parts supplied by reference TRBV2 and TRBJ2-7, is EPEVTQTPSHQVTQMGQEVILRCVPISNHLYFYWYRQILGQKVEFLVSFYNNEISEKSEIFDDQFSVERPDGSNFTLKIRSTKLEDSAMYFCASRIGGTAYEQYFGPGTRLTVT.

The V gene is TRBV7-8, the J gene TRBJ1-1; D not certain. Germline V lookup: CDR1 SGHVS, CDR2 FQNEAQ. The V end lost 8 bases, the J end lost 1 base, and 8 bases lay between the germline ends. The CDR3 loop spans 12 amino acids. The CDR3 DNA reads TGTGCCAGCGGAACGGGGAACACTGAAGCTTTCTTT. Translated, it gives CASGTGNTEAFF.

This CDR3 is CASSQDPTSGNWDIQYF. In DNA, the CDR3 is TGCGCCAGCAGCCAAGATCCGACTAGCGGGAATTGGGACATTCAGTACTTC. V is TRBV4-3 and J is TRBJ2-4, with TRBD2 matching 11 bases. J was trimmed by 8 bases and V by 0 bases; bases with no gene match: 9. The CDR3 has 17 amino acids. Germline V gene sequence: CDR1 LGHNA, CDR2 YSLEER.

The chain has TRBV9 and TRBJ1-6; the match to TRBD1 covers 7 bases. The germline V gene has CDR1 SGDLS and CDR2 YYNGEE. The CDR3 is made up of 15 amino acids. J gave up 6 bases and V 3 bases, and 6 bases lay outside the gene matches. CDR3 amino acids: CASSAPGTANSPLHF. DNA of the CDR3: TGTGCCAGCAGCGCACCCGGGACAGCTAATTCACCCCTCCACTTT.

The CDR3 bases are TGTGCCAGCAGTAGGACAGGAAACACTGAAGCTTTCTTT. It encodes CASSRTGNTEAFF. The rearrangement joins TRBV12-3 or TRBV12-4 to TRBJ1-1; 7 bases agree with TRBD1. With 5 bases clipped from V and 2 bases from J, the junction kept 2 bases outside the gene matches. The CDR3 spans 13 residues.

The chain carries TRBV30 and TRBJ1-2; D gene unclear. Germline loops: CDR1 GTSNPN, CDR2 SVGIG (reference sequence). The CDR3 extends over 13 amino acids. V was trimmed by 6 bases and J by 1 base, leaving 12 bases between them. Here the CDR3 reads CACVVAVNYGYTF. The CDR3 DNA reads as TGTGCCTGTGTCGTAGCCGTTAACTATGGCTACACCTTC.

V and J are TRBV4-3 and TRBJ1-2; a possible D gene is TRBD1 (6 bases). V was cut by 1 base and J by 3 bases, with 15 bases left in between. From germline, CDR1 is LGHNA and CDR2 YSLEER. The length of the CDR3 is 16 residues. The CDR3, as DNA: TGCGCCAGCAGCCAAGGGTGGACAGATCTACACTATGGCTACACCTTC. Encoded protein: CASSQGWTDLHYGYTF.

The V gene is TRBV4-1, the J gene TRBJ1-1; 12 nucleotides align to TRBD1. Trimming took 4 bases from V and 7 from J; bases not matched to a gene: 7. The CDR3 is 15 amino acids. CDR1 and CDR2 from the germline V gene are MGHRA and YSYEKL. The CDR3 sequence: CASSRGTGGFIEAFF. The CDR3 bases are TGCGCCAGCAGCCGGGGGACAGGGGGCTTCATTGAAGCTTTCTTT.

This sequence joins TRBV6-1 and TRBJ1-1; D unresolved. Per germline, CDR1 MNHNS and CDR2 SASEGT. The CDR3 length is 13 residues. Trimming left V 2 bases short and J 1 base short, with 5 bases between. CDR3 in amino acids: CASSERGNTEAFF. The DNA of the CDR3 is TGTGCCAGCAGTGAACGGGGGAACACTGAAGCTTTCTTT.

The chain couples TRBV6-2 or TRBV6-3 to TRBJ2-6; 11 bases line up with TRBD1. Trimming took 5 bases from V and 5 from J; bases not matched to a gene: 5. The CDR3 runs 16 residues. Per germline, CDR1 MNHEY and CDR2 SVGEGT. CDR3 amino acids: CASSPGQGAWANVLTF. The CDR3 DNA reads as TGTGCCAGCAGTCCCGGACAGGGGGCATGGGCCAACGTCCTGACTTTC.

CDR3 sequence (DNA): TGTGCCAGCAGCTCGGACGGACTAAAGGACACCTTC. It encodes CASSSDGLKDTF. J is TRBJ1-2 and V is TRBV11-2; no clear D gene. The V end was cut by 4 bases, the J end by 12 bases, with 15 bases between. CDR1 is SGHAT, CDR2 FQNNGV, per germline. CDR3 length equals 12 residues.

V is TRBV7-3 and J is TRBJ1-2; the D is unclear. Trimming left V 5 bases short and J 1 base short, with 20 bases between. The germline gives CDR1 SGHTA, CDR2 FQGTGA. The CDR3 runs 17 residues. The chain's CDR3 is CASSDPAGGGYNYGYTF. The DNA of the CDR3 is TGTGCCAGCAGCGACCCCGCCGGAGGAGGGTATAACTATGGCTACACCTTC.

The gene calls are TRBV6-5 and TRBJ2-5, with 13 nucleotides matching TRBD2. CDR1 is MNHEY and CDR2 is SVGAGI in the germline V gene. The CDR3 is made up of 14 amino acids. V lost 5 bases and J lost 5; bases outside the gene matches: 2. The CDR3 reads CASSRLAGGETQYF. The DNA of the CDR3 is TGTGCCAGCAGTCGACTAGCGGGAGGTGAGACCCAGTACTTC.

V usage is TRBV4-3 and J usage is TRBJ1-1; D gene ambiguous. Per germline, CDR1 LGHNA and CDR2 YSLEER. CDR3 length equals 16 residues. Trimming removed 0 bases from V and 2 bases from J, with 13 bases in between. In nucleotides, the CDR3 is TGCGCCAGCAGCCAAGATCCCACCATGACAAACACTGAAGCTTTCTTT. Translated, it gives CASSQDPTMTNTEAFF.

The chain links TRBV15 to TRBJ1-1, with unresolved D. Per the germline V gene, CDR1 is LNHNV and CDR2 is YYDKDF (reference sequence). Trimming removed 1 base at V and 1 base at J, with 10 bases between. The CDR3 length is 15 residues. CDR3 coding DNA: TGTGCCACCAGCAGAGGATACGACTCGAACACTGAAGCTTTCTTT. This sequence encodes CATSRGYDSNTEAFF.

This rearrangement joins TRBV2 to TRBJ2-1; D unclear. V lost 4 bases, J lost 9 bases, and 19 bases lay in between. Germline CDR1 reads SNHLY; CDR2 reads FYNNEI. CDR3 length: 15 residues. The CDR3 DNA is TGTGCCAGCAGTGTCTCCTCGGTGCCGAGTAGTGAGCAGTTCTTC. As protein: CASSVSSVPSSEQFF.

This clone was recorded once. V gene TRBV3-1 (or the pseudogene TRBV3-2) combines with J gene TRBJ2-5; 7 bases are a match to TRBD2. The CDR3 extends over 16 amino acids. Germline V gene lookup returns CDR1 LGHDT and CDR2 YNNKEL (reference sequence). V lost 4 bases and J lost 3; bases outside the gene matches: 11. The CDR3 here is CASSLKRGDQKETQYF. In nucleotides, the CDR3 is TGTGCCAGCAGCCTTAAACGGGGGGACCAAAAAGAGACCCAGTACTTC.

This chain joins TRBV4-3 and TRBJ2-4; TRBD2 agrees at 11 bases. CDR1 LGHNA and CDR2 YSLEER come from the germline V gene. The CDR3 loop spans 16 amino acids. Trimming at V came to 3 bases and at J to 9 bases, leaving 10 bases not matched to a gene. The CDR3 region is CASSHALAGGLVIQYF. CDR3 sequence (DNA): TGCGCCAGCAGCCATGCGCTAGCGGGAGGACTAGTCATTCAGTACTTC.

The chain couples TRBV27 to TRBJ2-7; 8 nucleotides agree with TRBD1. Trimming took 2 bases from V and 6 from J; bases not matched to a gene: 3. CDR1 and CDR2 (germline): MNHEY, SMNVEV (reference sequence). This CDR3 has 13 amino acids. CDR3 protein: CASSLKQGGEQYF. CDR3 in DNA: TGTGCCAGCAGTTTAAAACAGGGGGGCGAGCAGTACTTC.

V usage is TRBV19 and J usage is TRBJ1-6; 7 nucleotides line up with TRBD1. J gave up 10 bases and V 6 bases, and 12 bases lay outside the gene matches. Germline V gene sequence: CDR1 LNHDA, CDR2 SQIVND (reference sequence). This CDR3 spans 15 amino acids. CDR3 nucleotide sequence: TGTGCCAGTAGGACTTTAGACAGGGAGAGATCACCCCTCCACTTT. Encoded protein: CASRTLDRERSPLHF.

This clone was detected only once. The rearrangement links TRBV4-3 to TRBJ2-5; TRBD1 agrees at 9 bases. The CDR3 consists of 16 residues. With 4 bases clipped from V and 2 bases from J, the junction kept 8 bases outside the gene matches. Per the germline V gene, CDR1 is LGHNA and CDR2 is YSLEER. CDR3 protein: CASSLSWTGDQETQYF. CDR3 DNA sequence: TGCGCCAGCAGCCTCTCCTGGACAGGGGATCAAGAGACCCAGTACTTC.

The genes are TRBV7-2 and TRBJ1-2; D unresolved. Germline assignment: CDR1 SGHTA and CDR2 FQGNSA. With 5 bases removed from V and 4 bases from J, the gap between germline ends came to 23 bases. This CDR3 is 17 amino acids long. CDR3 DNA: TGTGCCAGCAGCCCTACATCCGATCGACATTCTCTCTATGGCTACACCTTC. Translation gives CASSPTSDRHSLYGYTF. Filled out from reference TRBV7-2 and TRBJ1-2, the complete variable domain reads GAGVSQSPSNKVTEKGKDVELRCDPISGHTALYWYRQSLGQGLEFLIYFQGNSAPDKSGLPSDRFSAERTGGSVSTLTIQRTQQEDSAVYLCASSPTSDRHSLYGYTFGSGTRLTVV.

The chain joins TRBV3-1 (or the pseudogene TRBV3-2) to TRBJ1-2; D is undetermined. The V and J ends lost 0 bases and 4 bases respectively, with 12 bases between them. The V gene's germline CDR1 is LGHDT and CDR2 YNNKEL (reference sequence). The CDR3 is 15 residues long. The chain's CDR3 is CASSQEVSPRYGYTF. Written as DNA, the CDR3 is TGTGCCAGCAGCCAAGAAGTGAGTCCTCGCTATGGCTACACCTTC.